Shown below are 26 T cell receptor beta chains from a single sample sequenced in a study of memory CD4+ T cells and cytomegalovirus serostatus. The data were produced by immunoSEQ multiplex PCR, yet TCRdb's version contains in-frame clones alone and is incomplete. The data show more than 45,000 clones, 78% seen once. The sort gate was single viable CD3+CD4+CD8-CD45RO+ cells for memory CD4+ T cells. Sequenced material: memory CD4+ T cells from blood. Receptors were obtained from an adult in good health and CMV-seronegative.

The chain links TRBV7-9 to TRBJ1-5; D call uncertain. Germline values: CDR1 SEHNR, CDR2 FQNEAQ (reference sequence). The CDR3 loop spans 14 amino acids. The V end lost 4 bases, the J end lost 8 bases, and 15 bases lay between the germline ends. CDR3 in DNA: TGTGCCAGCAGCTATGGCCGCCTGGAGGAGCCCCAGCATTTT. As protein: CASSYGRLEEPQHF.

The chain uses TRBV19 and TRBJ1-5; 7 bases agree with TRBD1. The germline CDR1 and CDR2 sequences are LNHDA and SQIVND (reference sequence). V was pared by 3 bases and J by 5 bases, with 4 bases of the junction left unmatched. The CDR3 has 14 residues. DNA of the CDR3: TGTGCCAGTAGTATGGGACAGATTTATCAGCCCCAGCATTTT. Its protein product is CASSMGQIYQPQHF.

The V call is TRBV30, the J call TRBJ1-2; D is unresolved. Deletions cut 4 bases from V and 0 bases from J, with 18 bases between. Germline loops: CDR1 GTSNPN, CDR2 SVGIG (reference sequence). The CDR3 sequence is 16 residues long. The CDR3 is CAWTRIRALTNYGYTF. CDR3 sequence (DNA): TGTGCCTGGACCCGAATTCGGGCACTAACTAACTATGGCTACACCTTC.

V gene TRBV6-1 combines with J gene TRBJ2-4; D perhaps matches TRBD1 (6 bases). V was trimmed by 5 bases and J by 11 bases, leaving 16 bases between them. The germline V gene has CDR1 MNHNS and CDR2 SASEGT. CDR3 size: 13 residues. CDR3 protein: CASSLTGSSVQYF. The CDR3, as DNA: TGTGCCAGCAGTCTCACAGGGTCCTCAGTTCAGTACTTC.

The gene calls are TRBV14 and TRBJ1-2; D not certain. The CDR3 consists of 15 residues. Germline values: CDR1 SGHDN, CDR2 FVKESK. Trimming removed 4 bases from V and 5 bases from J, with 17 bases in between. In nucleotides, the CDR3 is TGTGCCAGCAGCCCCGTCCGGACTGCGTCTTATGGCTACACCTTC. This codes for CASSPVRTASYGYTF.

This chain connects TRBV29-1 to TRBJ2-3, with D unresolved. Trimming took 7 bases from V and 1 from J, leaving 18 bases between them. The length of the CDR3 is 15 residues. Germline V gives CDR1 SQVTM, CDR2 ANQGSEA. The CDR3 DNA follows: TGCAGCGGCCTCCCCGCGAAGTCGGGCACAGATACGCAGTATTTT. Amino acids: CSGLPAKSGTDTQYF.

This clone was seen only once. J is TRBJ2-5 and V is TRBV5-1; no reliable D call. Germline V gives CDR1 SGHRS, CDR2 YFSETQ. The CDR3 is made up of 12 amino acids. Trimming took 1 base from V and 3 from J, leaving 4 bases between them. CDR3 loop: CASSLYKETQYF. Written as DNA, the CDR3 is TGCGCCAGCAGCTTGTACAAAGAGACCCAGTACTTC.

The V call is TRBV19, the J call TRBJ1-3; D gene uncertain. Per germline, CDR1 LNHDA and CDR2 SQIVND (reference sequence). The CDR3 runs 14 residues. V shed 3 bases and J shed 1 base, with 7 bases lying between them. CDR3 in DNA: TGTGCCAGTAGTATCGCGGGATCTGGAAACACCATATATTTT. Its protein is CASSIAGSGNTIYF.

This chain joins TRBV5-4 and TRBJ2-1, with 12 bases lining up with TRBD2. The V gene's germline CDR1 is SGHNT and CDR2 YYREEE (reference sequence). After removal of 3 bases from V and 6 bases from J, the junction contained 4 bases not matched to a gene. The CDR3 runs 15 residues. The CDR3 reads CASSYPTSGGNEQFF. The CDR3 region has the DNA TGTGCCAGCAGCTACCCGACTAGCGGGGGCAATGAGCAGTTCTTC.

This clone showed up just once. The CDR3 nucleotides read TGCGCCAGCAGCCCGATGACAGTGAACACTGAAGCTTTCTTT. Translated: CASSPMTVNTEAFF. The V call is TRBV5-1, the J call TRBJ1-1, with D possibly TRBD1 on 5 matching bases. The CDR3 runs to 14 residues. Trimming stripped 4 bases from V and 0 bases from J, with 10 bases between. In germline, CDR1 is SGHRS, CDR2 YFSETQ.

This clone was seen more than once but under ten times. The chain uses TRBV5-4 and TRBJ1-3; D remains unclear. Germline values: CDR1 SGHNT, CDR2 YYREEE (reference sequence). V lost 1 base to trimming and J lost 2 bases, with 4 bases between them. The CDR3 has 13 amino acids. The CDR3 here is CASSLQTGNTIYF. CDR3 nucleotides: TGTGCCAGCAGCTTGCAAACTGGAAACACCATATATTTT.

The chain joins TRBV6-6 to TRBJ2-1; TRBD2 matches 9 bases. The ends lost 6 bases at V and 10 bases at J; junction bases unmatched: 16. Per the germline V gene, CDR1 is MNHNY and CDR2 is SVGAGI (reference sequence). This CDR3 has 16 amino acids. CDR3 residues: CASSHSMAGGPGEQFF. CDR3 DNA sequence: TGTGCCAGCAGCCACAGTATGGCGGGGGGGCCGGGGGAGCAGTTCTTC.

The gene calls are TRBV7-2 and TRBJ1-3; the D gene is possibly TRBD1 (5 bases). The CDR3 is made up of 16 amino acids. Per the germline V gene, CDR1 is SGHTA and CDR2 is FQGNSA. Trimming took off 0 bases at V and 0 bases at J, with 9 bases between the two ends. The CDR3 nucleotides are TGTGCCAGCAGCTTAGCCGGGGGAAACTCTGGAAACACCATATATTTT. Protein sequence: CASSLAGGNSGNTIYF.

This clone was counted once. CDR3 in DNA: TGTGCCAGCAGCTTGGGGCAGGGAGGAAACACCATATATTTT. It is translated as CASSLGQGGNTIYF. The chain employs TRBV5-4 and TRBJ1-3; D might be TRBD1 (5 bases). Germline V lookup: CDR1 SGHNT, CDR2 YYREEE (reference sequence). V lost 0 bases, J lost 4 bases, and 8 bases lay in between. This CDR3 comprises 14 residues. Complete variable domain (other parts from reference TRBV5-4 and TRBJ1-3): ETGVTQSPTHLIKTRGQQVTLRCSSQSGHNTVSWYQQALGQGPQFIFQYYREEENGRGNFPPRFSGLQFPNYSSELNVNALELDDSALYLCASSLGQGGNTIYFGEGSWLTVV.

V and J are TRBV14 and TRBJ2-7, with D possibly matching TRBD1 (5 bases). Looked up from germline, CDR1 is SGHDN and CDR2 is FVKESK. CDR3 size: 15 residues. V gave up 1 base and J gave up 3 bases, with 13 bases separating them. The CDR3 DNA reads TGTGCCAGCAGCCAAGGGGGCAGTCTGAGCTACGAGCAGTACTTC. It specifies CASSQGGSLSYEQYF.

The CDR3 DNA reads TGTGCCAGCAGCTCTTATCTAGCGGGGGGCTACGAGCAGTACTTC. It translates to CASSSYLAGGYEQYF. The V call is TRBV7-2, the J call TRBJ2-7; 11 nucleotides line up with TRBD2. The germline V gene encodes CDR1 SGHTA and CDR2 FQGNSA. Trimming at V came to 4 bases and at J to 3 bases, leaving 5 bases not matched to a gene. The CDR3 covers 15 residues.

V is TRBV4-1 and J is TRBJ1-1; TRBD1 matches 7 bases. V lost 0 bases and J lost 4; bases outside the gene matches: 5. Looked up from germline, CDR1 is MGHRA and CDR2 is YSYEKL. The CDR3 spans 15 residues. CDR3 coding DNA: TGCGCCAGCAGCCAAGAGAGGGGGCCGGTCACTGAAGCTTTCTTT. It yields the protein CASSQERGPVTEAFF.

V usage is TRBV19 and J usage is TRBJ2-7; no reliable D call. Trimming pared 7 bases from V and 0 bases from J, leaving 13 bases between. This CDR3 region has 14 residues. Germline CDR1 is LNHDA and CDR2 is SQIVND (reference sequence). As DNA, the CDR3 is TGTGCCAGTACAAAGGGCGACGGCTCCTACGAGCAGTACTTC. This sequence encodes CASTKGDGSYEQYF.

The chain links TRBV7-2 to TRBJ2-7; 8 bases align to TRBD2. Germline V CDR1 and CDR2: SGHTA, FQGNSA. This CDR3 spans 16 amino acids. J was trimmed by 3 bases and V by 1 base; bases with no gene match: 8. CDR3 residues: CASSLGPGLAGYEQYF. CDR3 sequence (DNA): TGTGCCAGCAGCTTAGGGCCCGGACTAGCCGGCTACGAGCAGTACTTC.

This chain uses TRBV12-2 with TRBJ1-3. TRBV12-2 constitutes a pseudogene. CDR3 size: 17 residues. The CDR3 is CASRLVMRQELGNTIYF. DNA for the CDR3: TGTGCAAGTCGCTTAGTTATGAGGCAGGAGCTTGGAAACACCATATATTTT.

The V and J genes are TRBV5-1 and TRBJ2-1; D gene ambiguous. There are 13 residues in the CDR3. V was clipped by 1 base and J by 7 bases, with 9 bases between them. Germline V CDR1 and CDR2: SGHRS, YFSETQ. This CDR3 is CASSLKPKNEQFF. CDR3 sequence (DNA): TGCGCCAGCAGCTTGAAGCCCAAAAATGAGCAGTTCTTC.

The chain carries TRBV27 and TRBJ2-5; 7 bases map to TRBD1. The CDR3 consists of 14 residues. Germline V gene lookup returns CDR1 MNHEY and CDR2 SMNVEV (reference sequence). The ends lost 7 bases at V and 3 bases at J; junction bases unmatched: 8. The CDR3 nucleotides are TGTGCCAGCAAGAGGCTTGGGACAGAAGAGACCCAGTACTTC. Encoded protein: CASKRLGTEETQYF.

In regard to this clone: A junction end diverges from the germline sequence, so it may reflect a read error. The genes are TRBV6-6 and TRBJ1-1; no clear D gene. Per the germline V gene, CDR1 is MNHNY and CDR2 is SVGAGI (reference sequence). The CDR3 spans 12 residues. CDR3 sequence reads: CASSPAYTVAFF. In nucleotides, the CDR3 is TGTGCCAGCAGTCCCGCCTACACTGTAGCTTTCTTT.

The chain is built from TRBV5-6 and TRBJ2-7; 8 bases fit TRBD2. The CDR3 is 14 amino acids. After removal of 3 bases from V and 5 bases from J, the junction contained 7 bases not matched to a gene. The V gene's germline CDR1 is SGHDT and CDR2 YYEEEE. The CDR3 here is CASSYGLAGDEQYF. The CDR3 nucleotides read TGTGCCAGCAGCTACGGACTAGCCGGGGACGAGCAGTACTTC.

This chain joins TRBV5-4 and TRBJ2-3; the D is unclear. With 4 bases removed from V and 5 bases from J, the gap between germline ends came to 8 bases. This CDR3 is 12 amino acids long. From germline, CDR1 is SGHNT and CDR2 YYREEE (reference sequence). The CDR3 loop is CASSTEGDTQYF. The CDR3 DNA is TGTGCCAGCAGCACCGAAGGAGATACGCAGTATTTT.

The chain uses TRBV30 and TRBJ2-1; 14 bases match TRBD2. The CDR3 is 19 amino acids. Trimming removed 6 bases from V and 0 bases from J; junction bases left unmatched: 13. CDR1 is GTSNPN, CDR2 SVGIG, per germline (reference sequence). The CDR3 sequence: CACKLAGTSGGLSYNEQFF. The CDR3 DNA sequence: TGTGCCTGCAAGCTTGCCGGGACTAGCGGGGGCCTCTCCTACAATGAGCAGTTCTTC.